The 25 T cell receptor beta chains below come from one sample, sequenced in a study of blood T cell repertoires in COVID-19. Measured with immunoSEQ multiplex PCR; TCRdb has only the in-frame clones, and not every one. The data hold about 240,000 clones, with 85% to 90% observed a single time. Sequencing used peripheral blood. Every receptor here comes from a woman in her forties or fifties with COVID-19, enrolled during active disease.

This clone showed up just once. This chain uses TRBV5-1 with TRBJ1-1; maybe TRBD1 (5 bases). V was pared by 4 bases and J by 2 bases, with 21 bases between. This CDR3 is 17 amino acids long. Germline V gene data show CDR1 as SGHRS and CDR2 as YFSETQ. The CDR3 region has the DNA TGCGCCAGCAGCCCACCTTGGCCAGGGAGGGGTAACACTGAAGCTTTCTTT. It yields the protein CASSPPWPGRGNTEAFF.

V gene TRBV28 combines with J gene TRBJ2-1; TRBD1 matches 9 bases. Germline CDR1 and CDR2: MDHEN and SYDVKM. The J segment lost 2 bases and the V segment lost 10 bases, leaving 9 bases of the junction unmatched. The CDR3 extends over 15 amino acids. This CDR3 reads CATHSGQGPYNEQFF. CDR3 bases: TGTGCCACCCACTCGGGACAGGGCCCCTACAATGAGCAGTTCTTC.

V and J are TRBV23-1 and TRBJ1-4; D unclear. TRBV23-1 carries the ORF label, with uncertain function. This CDR3 contains 10 residues. The ends were cut back, 11 bases at V and 8 bases at J, with 9 bases in the middle. The CDR3 coding sequence is TGCGCCCCGGTATTCGAAAAACTGTTTTTT. The encoded protein is CAPVFEKLFF.

The V gene is TRBV12-5, the J gene TRBJ1-5; possibly TRBD1 for D (6 bases). Trimming removed 3 bases from V and 4 bases from J, with 19 bases in between. This CDR3 comprises 17 residues. Germline V gene data show CDR1 as LGHNT and CDR2 as FRNRAP. The CDR3 nucleotides are TGTGCTAGTGGTTTACACCTTGGGATGAGGGGGAATCAGCCCCAGCATTTT. Amino acids: CASGLHLGMRGNQPQHF.

V and J are TRBV7-9 and TRBJ2-2; 8 bases agree with TRBD2. The J segment lost 2 bases and the V segment lost 2 bases, leaving 7 bases of the junction unmatched. The CDR3 loop spans 17 amino acids. Per germline, CDR1 SEHNR and CDR2 FQNEAQ (reference sequence). The CDR3 nucleotides are TGTGCCAGCAGCTTATTAGGCGGGGGGAGAAACACCGGGGAGCTGTTTTTT. This gives the protein CASSLLGGGRNTGELFF.

The rearrangement uses TRBV10-2 and TRBJ2-7; TRBD2 agrees at 9 bases. Germline V gives CDR1 WSHSY, CDR2 SAAADI. After removal of 8 bases from V and 3 bases from J, the junction contained 8 bases not matched to a gene. This CDR3 has 14 residues. CDR3 sequence (DNA): TGCGCCAGCGGAACTAGCGGGCGCTACTACGAGCAGTACGTC. Encoded protein: CASGTSGRYYEQYV.

A single count supports this clone. The chain has TRBV3-1 (or the pseudogene TRBV3-2) and TRBJ2-2, with TRBD1 identical over 8 bases. The CDR3 contains 19 residues. The J segment lost 6 bases and the V segment lost 4 bases, leaving 19 bases of the junction unmatched. CDR1 and CDR2 from the germline V gene are LGHDT and YNNKEL (reference sequence). The DNA of the CDR3 is TGTGCCAGCAGCCGCCCGGAGGGGGAGTGGACAGGGCGTCCCGGGGAGCTGTTTTTT. This encodes CASSRPEGEWTGRPGELFF.

The V and J genes are TRBV9 and TRBJ1-1; a weak D match, TRBD1 (5 bases). Trimming removed 0 bases at V and 4 bases at J, with 13 bases between. Germline V gives CDR1 SGDLS, CDR2 YYNGEE. This CDR3 spans 15 amino acids. This CDR3 is CASSVAAGNPTEAFF. CDR3 nucleotide sequence: TGTGCCAGCAGCGTAGCAGCAGGGAATCCCACTGAAGCTTTCTTT.

The chain links TRBV6-2 or TRBV6-3 to TRBJ1-1; 8 bases fit TRBD1. The trim removed 5 bases at V and 5 bases at J, leaving 16 bases unmatched. The CDR3 consists of 17 residues. Looked up from germline, CDR1 is MNHEY and CDR2 is SVGEGT. The CDR3 protein is CASSTPRTGMVWTEAFF. CDR3 nucleotides: TGTGCCAGCAGTACGCCTCGGACAGGGATGGTTTGGACTGAAGCTTTCTTT.

This chain connects TRBV7-2 to TRBJ2-7, with D perhaps matching TRBD2 (5 bases). The CDR3 covers 17 residues. Trimming took 5 bases from V and 0 from J, leaving 20 bases between them. From germline, CDR1 is SGHTA and CDR2 FQGNSA. Here the CDR3 reads CASSPGDGLRSSYEQYV. For the CDR3, the DNA is TGTGCCAGCAGCCCCGGGGATGGTTTGAGGAGCTCCTACGAGCAGTACGTC.

The chain links TRBV6-5 to TRBJ1-3, with D perhaps TRBD1 (5 bases). Trimming removed 8 bases at V and 0 bases at J, with 14 bases between. The germline gives CDR1 MNHEY, CDR2 SVGAGI. This CDR3 region has 15 residues. DNA of the CDR3: TGTGCCAGCGGCCGGGACTCGAGCTCTGGAAACACCATATATTTT. The encoded protein is CASGRDSSSGNTIYF.

This clone has more than one count but fewer than ten. The chain carries TRBV2 and TRBJ1-1; D not certain. Per germline, CDR1 SNHLY and CDR2 FYNNEI. This CDR3 is built from 13 residues. Trimming took off 4 bases at V and 1 base at J, with 7 bases between the two ends. CDR3 coding DNA: TGTGCCAGCAGTGCGGGAGGGAACACTGAAGCTTTCTTT. As protein: CASSAGGNTEAFF.

This chain links TRBV11-2 with TRBJ2-4; 9 bases map to TRBD2. CDR1 is SGHAT and CDR2 is FQNNGV in the germline V gene. Trimming at V came to 0 bases and at J to 14 bases, leaving 11 bases not matched to a gene. The CDR3 loop spans 15 amino acids. The CDR3 loop is CASSLDRMGTSYEYF. CDR3 bases: TGTGCCAGCAGCTTAGATCGAATGGGGACTAGCTACGAGTACTTC.

The V call is TRBV10-3, the J call TRBJ2-3; TRBD1 aligns across 12 bases. The V gene's germline CDR1 is ENHRY and CDR2 SYGVKD. This CDR3 has 14 amino acids. J was trimmed by 6 bases and V by 6 bases; bases with no gene match: 4. The CDR3 region has the DNA TGTGCCATCAGCAGGGACAGGGGGCTTGATACGCAGTATTTT. Protein: CAISRDRGLDTQYF.

The gene calls are TRBV4-1 and TRBJ2-7; D is uncertain. Deletions cut 7 bases from V and 2 bases from J, with 15 bases between. Per germline, CDR1 MGHRA and CDR2 YSYEKL. The CDR3 is made up of 14 amino acids. This CDR3 is CASNGDKRTYEQYV. The CDR3 coding sequence is TGCGCCAGCAATGGAGATAAGCGTACCTACGAGCAGTACGTC.

This clone was detected once. The chain uses TRBV7-7 and TRBJ2-6, with a possible D match to TRBD2 (7 bases). CDR1 SSHAT and CDR2 FNYEAQ come from the germline V gene (reference sequence). Trimming stripped 1 base from V and 4 bases from J, with 11 bases between. The CDR3 loop spans 16 amino acids. DNA of the CDR3: TGTGCCAGCAGCTTAGAGGGGGGGGCGGGGGCCAACGTCCTGACTTTC. Translating gives CASSLEGGAGANVLTF.

The chain couples TRBV9 to TRBJ1-3; D gene unclear. The germline V gene has CDR1 SGDLS and CDR2 YYNGEE. The CDR3 covers 17 residues. V gave up 0 bases and J gave up 3 bases, with 16 bases separating them. In DNA, the CDR3 is TGTGCCAGCAGCGTAGGAAAAAACCTGCCGGTTGGAAACACCATATATTTT. Its protein product is CASSVGKNLPVGNTIYF.

The chain couples TRBV14 to TRBJ2-1; 10 bases align to TRBD2. Germline CDR1 SGHDN, CDR2 FVKESK. Trimming cost V 3 bases and J 3 bases; bases outside gene matches: 8. The CDR3 runs to 17 residues. In DNA, the CDR3 is TGTGCCAGCAGCCACCCTTTTATAGCGGGGGGCTACAATGAGCAGTTCTTC. Its protein product is CASSHPFIAGGYNEQFF.

This chain joins TRBV19 and TRBJ2-3; 7 bases map to TRBD1. The CDR3 covers 14 residues. The V gene's germline CDR1 is LNHDA and CDR2 SQIVND (reference sequence). Germline trimming cut 6 bases from V and 2 bases from J; bases unmatched to any gene: 5. The CDR3 loop reads CASSDRAYTDTQYF. The CDR3 DNA sequence: TGTGCCAGTAGCGACAGGGCCTACACAGATACGCAGTATTTT.

The rearrangement joins TRBV27 to TRBJ2-2, with TRBD1 identical over 7 bases. Germline V lookup: CDR1 MNHEY, CDR2 SMNVEV (reference sequence). The CDR3 spans 16 residues. V was pared by 1 base and J by 0 bases, with 2 bases of the junction left unmatched. CDR3 nucleotide sequence: TGTGCCAGCAGTTTATTAGACAGGGCGAACACCGGGGAGCTGTTTTTT. Residues: CASSLLDRANTGELFF.

This clone has a single count. The V gene is TRBV4-1, the J gene TRBJ2-3, with D unresolved. Trimming removed 0 bases at V and 2 bases at J, with 9 bases between. The CDR3 is 15 residues long. Germline loops: CDR1 MGHRA, CDR2 YSYEKL. The CDR3 region is CASSQDPVITDTQYF. The CDR3 region has the DNA TGCGCCAGCAGCCAAGACCCTGTAATCACAGATACGCAGTATTTT.

The genes are TRBV7-2 and TRBJ2-1; D call uncertain. The CDR3 length is 15 residues. The germline V gene has CDR1 SGHTA and CDR2 FQGNSA. Trimming stripped 0 bases from V and 3 bases from J, with 9 bases between. The CDR3 loop reads CASSLAASDYNEQFF. The CDR3 DNA reads TGTGCCAGCAGCTTAGCGGCTAGTGACTACAATGAGCAGTTCTTC.

This clone was seen only a few times. The V call is TRBV24-1, the J call TRBJ1-2, with TRBD1 matching over 7 bases. J lost 4 bases, V lost 1 base, and 8 bases had no gene match. Germline V gene lookup returns CDR1 KGHDR and CDR2 SFDVKD. This CDR3 has 16 amino acids. Here the CDR3 reads CATSDFGIQGSYGYTF. CDR3 coding DNA: TGTGCCACCAGTGATTTCGGAATACAGGGGTCCTATGGCTACACCTTC.

The V gene is TRBV12-5, the J gene TRBJ1-6; D is possibly TRBD1 (6 bases). There are 15 residues in the CDR3. CDR1 is LGHNT and CDR2 is FRNRAP in the germline V gene. Deletions cut 6 bases from V and 6 bases from J, with 15 bases between. The CDR3 coding sequence is TGTGCTAGTGGGGTTGACAGGACAAGTAATTCACCCCTCCACTTT. This encodes CASGVDRTSNSPLHF. The full variable domain, in which reference TRBV12-5 and TRBJ1-6 provide the parts outside the CDR3, is DARVTQTPRHKVTEMGQEVTMRCQPILGHNTVFWYRQTMMQGLELLAYFRNRAPLDDSGMPKDRFSAEMPDATLATLKIQPSEPRDSAVYFCASGVDRTSNSPLHFGNGTRLTVT.

The V gene is TRBV7-6, the J gene TRBJ1-4, with 11 positions matching TRBD1. The junction had 8 bases not matched to a gene; V was cut back by 5 bases and J by 6 bases. This CDR3 is built from 16 residues. Germline assignment: CDR1 SGHVS and CDR2 FNYEAQ. The CDR3 nucleotides read TGTGCCAGCAGCCCCCGGACAGGGGGCTTTGATGAAAAACTGTTTTTT. Amino acids: CASSPRTGGFDEKLFF.